These 26 T cell receptor beta chains were all obtained from the same sample, sequenced in a study of preoperative IRX-2 immunotherapy in early breast cancer. Sequencing was performed with immunoSEQ multiplex PCR; in TCRdb, only in-frame clones are kept and a portion is missing. There are under 45,000 clones in the sample; 85% to 95% occur only once, and 1.5% to 2% lies in the top ten. Treatment defined: preoperative locoregional IRX-2 cytokine immunotherapy. Material: tumor tissue, obtained after IRX-2 immunotherapy. These receptor sequences come from a human donor with breast cancer.

V gene TRBV30 combines with J gene TRBJ1-2, with TRBD1 identical over 9 bases. The germline CDR1 and CDR2 sequences are GTSNPN and SVGIG (reference sequence). V lost 4 bases to trimming and J lost 5 bases; unmatched junction nucleotides: 11. The CDR3 loop spans 15 amino acids. CDR3 sequence: CAWNWRSQGAYGYTF. CDR3 nucleotide sequence: TGTGCCTGGAATTGGCGGTCACAGGGGGCATATGGCTACACCTTC. The variable domain in full, with the rest retrieved from reference TRBV30 and TRBJ1-2, is SQTIHQWPATLVQPVGSPLSLECTVEGTSNPNLYWYRQAAGRGLQLLFYSVGIGQISSEVPQNLSASRPQDRQFILSSKKLLLSDSGFYLCAWNWRSQGAYGYTFGSGTRLTVV.

The gene calls are TRBV5-8 and TRBJ1-1, with TRBD1 as a possible D gene (5 bases). The CDR3 is 15 residues long. Germline lookup yields CDR1 SGHTS and CDR2 YDEGEE. Trimming removed 1 base from V and 0 bases from J, with 10 bases in between. This CDR3 reads CASSLLSGMNTEAFF. CDR3 nucleotide sequence: TGTGCCAGCAGCTTGCTGTCAGGGATGAACACTGAAGCTTTCTTT.

This clone appeared a single time. The chain employs TRBV10-3 and TRBJ1-1; D unresolved. The CDR3 spans 15 residues. Germline-derived CDR1 and CDR2 are ENHRY and SYGVKD. V lost 0 bases, J lost 9 bases, and 17 bases lay in between. Here the CDR3 DNA reads TGTGCCATCAGTGAGTCAGGGCGCTCCATTCCCCAAGCTTTCTTT. Translated: CAISESGRSIPQAFF.

The chain carries TRBV2 and TRBJ2-1; possibly TRBD2 for D (6 bases). Germline assignment: CDR1 SNHLY and CDR2 FYNNEI. V shed 7 bases and J shed 8 bases, with 21 bases lying between them. The CDR3 runs 15 residues. The CDR3 DNA is TGTGCCAGCATGGAGGGACGGGGGATCCCAGATGAGCAGTTCTTC. It yields the protein CASMEGRGIPDEQFF. Full variable domain (missing parts from reference TRBV2 and TRBJ2-1): EPEVTQTPSHQVTQMGQEVILRCVPISNHLYFYWYRQILGQKVEFLVSFYNNEISEKSEIFDDQFSVERPDGSNFTLKIRSTKLEDSAMYFCASMEGRGIPDEQFFGPGTRLTVL.

The chain combines TRBV18 with TRBJ1-1; D uncertain. The germline V gene has CDR1 KGHSH and CDR2 LQKENI. V was clipped by 10 bases and J by 3 bases, with 15 bases between them. The CDR3 runs to 13 residues. The chain's CDR3 is CATSLLRDTEAFF. CDR3 in DNA: TGTGCCACCTCCCTGTTACGGGACACTGAAGCTTTCTTT.

The count of this clone is one. V gene TRBV5-8 combines with J gene TRBJ2-2, with D hard to call. V shed 9 bases and J shed 3 bases, with 15 bases lying between them. CDR3 length: 14 amino acids. Per the germline V gene, CDR1 is SGHTS and CDR2 is YDEGEE. CDR3 amino acids: CANPPGRYTGELFF. DNA for the CDR3: TGTGCCAACCCGCCGGGCAGATACACCGGGGAGCTGTTTTTT.

A few counts support this clone. The genes are TRBV30 and TRBJ1-1, with a tentative D call TRBD1 (5 bases). CDR3 size: 13 residues. The V end was cut by 2 bases, the J end by 6 bases, with 13 bases between. The germline CDR1 and CDR2 sequences are GTSNPN and SVGIG (reference sequence). CDR3 bases: TGTGCCTGGAGTTATTACGGGGACGCTGAAGCTTTCTTT. Protein product: CAWSYYGDAEAFF.

This rearrangement joins TRBV7-2 to TRBJ2-3; either TRBD1 or TRBD2 may supply D (5 bases each). Germline CDR1 is SGHTA and CDR2 is FQGNSA. V lost 5 bases and J 14 bases, leaving 20 bases between the germline ends. This CDR3 is 13 amino acids long. The CDR3 loop is CASSGTGANWRYF. DNA of the CDR3: TGTGCCAGCAGCGGGACCGGGGCCAACTGGCGGTATTTT. The variable domain in full, with the rest retrieved from reference TRBV7-2 and TRBJ2-3, is GAGVSQSPSNKVTEKGKDVELRCDPISGHTALYWYRQSLGQGLEFLIYFQGNSAPDKSGLPSDRFSAERTGGSVSTLTIQRTQQEDSAVYLCASSGTGANWRYFGPGTRLTVL.

V and J are TRBV5-8 and TRBJ1-5; D might be TRBD1 (6 bases). Germline V gene data show CDR1 as SGHTS and CDR2 as YDEGEE. The CDR3 has 18 amino acids. Trimming shortened V by 2 bases and J by 3 bases, and 21 bases separated the two germline ends. The CDR3 reads CASSFDRHTKGFNQPQHF. The DNA of the CDR3 is TGTGCCAGCAGCTTCGACAGGCACACCAAGGGTTTCAATCAGCCCCAGCATTTT. Filled out from reference TRBV5-8 and TRBJ1-5, the complete variable domain reads EAGVTQSPTHLIKTRGQQATLRCSPISGHTSVYWYQQALGLGLQFLLWYDEGEERNRGNFPPRFSGRQFPNYSSELNVNALELEDSALYLCASSFDRHTKGFNQPQHFGDGTRLSIL.

This chain links TRBV11-2 with TRBJ1-3, with D unresolved. The CDR3 has 12 residues. Germline V gene data show CDR1 as SGHAT and CDR2 as FQNNGV. V shed 1 base and J shed 5 bases, with 3 bases lying between them. The CDR3 bases are TGTGCCAGCAGCTTAGTCCGAAACACCATATATTTT. Translation gives CASSLVRNTIYF.

The chain recombines TRBV6-6 with TRBJ2-3, with D tentatively TRBD1 or TRBD2 (5 bases each). Trimming took 6 bases from V and 8 from J, leaving 9 bases between them. CDR3 length: 11 residues. The germline CDR1 and CDR2 sequences are MNHNY and SVGAGI (reference sequence). Here the CDR3 reads CASSQGPTQYF. The CDR3 coding sequence is TGTGCCAGCAGCCAGGGACCTACGCAGTATTTT.

The CDR3 reads CAWSVRGVGVRKSYEQYF. The CDR3 bases are TGTGCCTGGAGTGTAAGAGGGGTGGGGGTCAGAAAGTCCTACGAGCAGTACTTC. J is TRBJ2-7 and V is TRBV30; D may be TRBD1 or TRBD2 (5 bases each). The CDR3 spans 18 residues. Between the trimmed V and J ends, which lost 0 bases and 1 base, there was a span of 22 bases. CDR1 is GTSNPN and CDR2 is SVGIG in the germline V gene (reference sequence).

V is TRBV27 and J is TRBJ2-1, with 10 bases fitting TRBD2. Trimming cost V 5 bases and J 7 bases; bases outside gene matches: 8. Germline loops: CDR1 MNHEY, CDR2 SMNVEV (reference sequence). The length of the CDR3 is 15 residues. CDR3 sequence reads: CASSESGRAINEQFF. CDR3 DNA: TGTGCCAGCAGTGAAAGCGGGAGGGCCATAAATGAGCAGTTCTTC.

This chain connects TRBV6-5 to TRBJ2-7, with 7 bases identical to TRBD2. Germline-derived CDR1 and CDR2 are MNHEY and SVGAGI. The CDR3 has 15 amino acids. V shed 7 bases, J shed 6 bases, and the junction held 15 bases outside the gene matches. CDR3 sequence reads: CASTSEAGVLCEQYF. CDR3 in DNA: TGTGCCAGCACCTCCGAGGCGGGAGTCCTTTGCGAGCAGTACTTC.

This chain joins TRBV19 and TRBJ2-5; TRBD1 agrees at 9 bases. The ends lost 4 bases at V and 5 bases at J; junction bases unmatched: 8. Per the germline V gene, CDR1 is LNHDA and CDR2 is SQIVND (reference sequence). The length of the CDR3 is 15 residues. The CDR3: CASSSGTGSWETQYF. In DNA form, the CDR3 reads TGTGCCAGTAGTAGTGGGACAGGGAGTTGGGAGACCCAGTACTTC.

V usage is TRBV14 and J usage is TRBJ1-2; D call uncertain. CDR1 and CDR2 from the germline V gene are SGHDN and FVKESK. Trimming removed 1 base at V and 4 bases at J, with 13 bases between. CDR3 length: 15 amino acids. The CDR3 region is CASSQGVGSAYGYTF. CDR3 in DNA: TGTGCCAGCAGCCAAGGGGTCGGGAGCGCCTATGGCTACACCTTC.

V and J are TRBV11-2 and TRBJ2-1; a possible D gene is TRBD2 (6 bases). The CDR3 covers 15 residues. Trimming removed 5 bases at V and 5 bases at J, with 16 bases between. Per the germline V gene, CDR1 is SGHAT and CDR2 is FQNNGV. CDR3 protein: CASSRGGARNNEQFF. CDR3 sequence (DNA): TGTGCCAGCAGCCGCGGCGGGGCGCGAAACAATGAGCAGTTCTTC.

V usage is TRBV7-2 and J usage is TRBJ1-2; 8 bases are a match to TRBD1. CDR1 and CDR2 (germline): SGHTA, FQGNSA. After removal of 6 bases from V and 8 bases from J, the junction contained 5 bases not matched to a gene. The CDR3 has 12 amino acids. The CDR3 DNA reads as TGTGCCAGCAGTTACGACAGGGGCGGCTACACCTTC. It translates to CASSYDRGGYTF.

This chain joins TRBV29-1 and TRBJ1-3; 7 nucleotides line up with TRBD1. Trimming at V came to 6 bases and at J to 0 bases, leaving 5 bases not matched to a gene. This CDR3 region has 14 residues. Germline-derived CDR1 and CDR2 are SQVTM and ANQGSEA. The CDR3 DNA is TGCAGCGTCGAGGGACAGCTCTCTGGAAACACCATATATTTT. This codes for CSVEGQLSGNTIYF.

The chain recombines TRBV11-2 with TRBJ2-1, with 8 positions matching TRBD1. This CDR3 region has 16 residues. CDR1 is SGHAT and CDR2 is FQNNGV in the germline V gene. Losses at the gene ends were 6 bases for V and 4 bases for J; bases not matched to a gene: 11. The DNA for the CDR3 is TGTGCCAGCAGAGCCCCCAGGGGGCTAAGTTACAATGAGCAGTTCTTC. Protein product: CASRAPRGLSYNEQFF.

This chain joins TRBV28 and TRBJ2-2; D is possibly TRBD2 (5 bases). Trimming left V 3 bases short and J 1 base short, with 15 bases between. The CDR3 runs 17 residues. In germline, CDR1 is MDHEN, CDR2 SYDVKM. CDR3 residues: CASSFWWPSRNTGELFF. The CDR3 region has the DNA TGTGCCAGCAGTTTTTGGTGGCCTAGCCGGAACACCGGGGAGCTGTTTTTT.

The genes are TRBV29-1 and TRBJ2-5; 8 bases are a match to TRBD1. Per the germline V gene, CDR1 is SQVTM and CDR2 is ANQGSEA. The CDR3 consists of 14 residues. V dropped 7 bases and J dropped 4; count of bases not matched to a gene: 11. CDR3 in amino acids: CSAETGVGGETQYF. In DNA, the CDR3 is TGCAGCGCCGAGACAGGGGTGGGGGGAGAGACCCAGTACTTC.

The chain carries TRBV5-1 and TRBJ2-1; TRBD2 matches at 9 bases. V gave up 6 bases and J gave up 5 bases; unmatched junction bases: 9. The CDR3 covers 15 residues. Germline values: CDR1 SGHRS, CDR2 YFSETQ. CDR3 amino acids: CASIESSGRNNEQFF. The CDR3 DNA follows: TGCGCCAGCATAGAATCCAGCGGGAGGAACAATGAGCAGTTCTTC.

The rearrangement joins TRBV28 to TRBJ2-7; maybe TRBD1 (6 bases). V was trimmed by 6 bases and J by 6 bases, leaving 15 bases between them. The length of the CDR3 is 13 residues. From germline, CDR1 is MDHEN and CDR2 SYDVKM. As DNA, the CDR3 is TGTGCCAGCAGGCACAGGGCCAAAGGCGAGCAGTACTTC. It yields the protein CASRHRAKGEQYF.

This rearrangement joins TRBV11-2 to TRBJ1-5; TRBD1 aligns across 8 bases. This CDR3 comprises 16 residues. Germline V CDR1 and CDR2: SGHAT, FQNNGV. V was clipped by 4 bases and J by 2 bases; unmatched bases: 7. DNA of the CDR3: TGTGCCAGCAGCTACGCCGCGGACAGGGGCAATCAGCCCCAGCATTTT. Translated: CASSYAADRGNQPQHF.

The gene calls are TRBV6-1 and TRBJ1-1, with no clear D. The CDR3 totals 14 residues. Trimming pared 2 bases from V and 7 bases from J, leaving 14 bases between. CDR1 and CDR2 (germline): MNHNS, SASEGT. The CDR3 spells CASSETLMSGEAFF. CDR3 nucleotides: TGTGCCAGCAGTGAAACCCTAATGAGTGGTGAAGCTTTCTTT.